This T cell receptor (beta chain) emerged from a study of blood T cells in healthy people across ages. For the second PCR, which ran for roughly 6 to 12 cycles, a sample-barcoded 5' primer and a J-beta primer mix were used. TCRdb independently ran MiXCR on the 5' RACE reads; one entry per CDR3 protein. The sample yields hundreds of thousands of distinct CDR3 sequences, about 53% seen once. Broader study findings: Naive T cell percentage showed a strong correlation with TCR beta diversity. Compared with aged donors, long-lived donors showed fewer expanded clones, suggesting selection.

Concerning this clonotype itself: Its antigen is unidentified.

Donor samples were obtained from healthy Caucasian individuals from Russia, aged about 6 to 100. There were at least 5.5 micrograms of total RNA extracted from every sample. CDR3 length equals 15 residues. V was cut by 1 base and J by 5 bases, with 18 bases left in between. Looked up from germline, CDR1 is SQVTM and CDR2 is ANQGSEA. The V gene is TRBV29-1, the J gene TRBJ2-7; D possibly corresponds to TRBD2 (6 bases). The origin of this receptor is a man between 60 and 75 years old in good health. The sequenced sample was blood. The CDR3 DNA is TGCAGCGTTGAAGCATGGGACTCCAACTACCACGAGCAGTACTTC. Translated, it gives CSVEAWDSNYHEQYF.